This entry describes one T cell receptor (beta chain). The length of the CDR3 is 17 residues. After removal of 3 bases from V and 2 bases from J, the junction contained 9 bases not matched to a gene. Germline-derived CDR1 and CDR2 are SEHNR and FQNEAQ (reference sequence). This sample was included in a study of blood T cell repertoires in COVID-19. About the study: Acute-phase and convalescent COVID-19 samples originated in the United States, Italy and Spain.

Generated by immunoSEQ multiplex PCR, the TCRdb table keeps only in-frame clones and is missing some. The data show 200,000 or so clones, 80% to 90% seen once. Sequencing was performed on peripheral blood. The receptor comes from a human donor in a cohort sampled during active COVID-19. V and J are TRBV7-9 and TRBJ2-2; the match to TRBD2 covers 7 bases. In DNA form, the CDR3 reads TGTGCCAGCAGCTTGCGCGTGGGAGGGATAAACACCGGGGAGCTGTTTTTT. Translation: CASSLRVGGINTGELFF.